What follows is one TCR beta chain and its context. The germline V and J ends were trimmed by 5 bases and 7 bases, with 9 bases remaining between them. Germline CDR1 reads SGHTA; CDR2 reads FQGNSA. The CDR3 extends over 13 amino acids. The record originates from a study of hypomethylating agent response in myelodysplastic syndrome. Clones were sequenced by immunoSEQ multiplex PCR, and TCRdb holds only the in-frame ones, with some missing. Among approximately 6,100 clones listed, 70% to 90% were seen once. The sequenced sample was bone marrow, obtained before or after starting hypomethylating agent treatment for myelodysplastic syndrome (not recorded which). This sequence joins TRBV7-2 and TRBJ1-6; the D is unclear. The source is a human donor with myelodysplastic syndrome. CDR3 DNA sequence: TGTGCCAGCAGCCCTATTGGAAATTCACCCCTCCACTTT. This translates into CASSPIGNSPLHF.